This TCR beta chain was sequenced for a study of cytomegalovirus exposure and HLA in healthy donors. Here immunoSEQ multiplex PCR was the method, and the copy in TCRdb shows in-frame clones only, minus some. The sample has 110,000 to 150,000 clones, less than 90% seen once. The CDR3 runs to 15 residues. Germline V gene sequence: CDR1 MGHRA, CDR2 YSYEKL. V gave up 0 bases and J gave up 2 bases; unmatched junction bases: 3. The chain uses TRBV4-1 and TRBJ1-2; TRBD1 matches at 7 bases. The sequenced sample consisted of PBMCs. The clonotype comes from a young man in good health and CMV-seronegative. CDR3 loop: CASSQEQGQNYGYTF. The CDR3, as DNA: TGCGCCAGCAGCCAAGAGCAGGGACAGAACTATGGCTACACCTTC.